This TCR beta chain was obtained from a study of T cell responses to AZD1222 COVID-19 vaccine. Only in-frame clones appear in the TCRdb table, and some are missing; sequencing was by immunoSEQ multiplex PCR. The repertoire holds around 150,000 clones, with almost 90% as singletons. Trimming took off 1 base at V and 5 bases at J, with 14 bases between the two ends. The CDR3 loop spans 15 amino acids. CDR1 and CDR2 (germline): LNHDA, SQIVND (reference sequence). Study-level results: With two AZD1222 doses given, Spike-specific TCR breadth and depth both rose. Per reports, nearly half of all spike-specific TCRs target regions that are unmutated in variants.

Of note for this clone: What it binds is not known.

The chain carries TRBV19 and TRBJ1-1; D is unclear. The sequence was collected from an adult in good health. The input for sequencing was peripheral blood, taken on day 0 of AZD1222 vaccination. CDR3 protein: CASSIGASVITEAFF. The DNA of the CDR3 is TGTGCCAGTAGTATAGGCGCCAGCGTGATAACTGAAGCTTTCTTT.